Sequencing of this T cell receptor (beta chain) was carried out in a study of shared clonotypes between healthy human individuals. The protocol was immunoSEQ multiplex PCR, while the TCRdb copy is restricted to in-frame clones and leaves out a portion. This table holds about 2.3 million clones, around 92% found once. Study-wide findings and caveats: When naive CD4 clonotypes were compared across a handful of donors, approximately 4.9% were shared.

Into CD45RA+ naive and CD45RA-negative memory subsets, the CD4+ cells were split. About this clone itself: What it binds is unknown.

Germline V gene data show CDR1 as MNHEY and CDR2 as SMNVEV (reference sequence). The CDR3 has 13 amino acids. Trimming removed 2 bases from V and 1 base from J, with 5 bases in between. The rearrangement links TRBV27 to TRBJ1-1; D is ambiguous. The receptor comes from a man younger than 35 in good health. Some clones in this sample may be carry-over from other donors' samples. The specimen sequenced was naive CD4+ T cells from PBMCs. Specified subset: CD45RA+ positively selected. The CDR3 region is CASSLISNTEAFF. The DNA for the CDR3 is TGTGCCAGCAGTTTAATCTCGAACACTGAAGCTTTCTTT.